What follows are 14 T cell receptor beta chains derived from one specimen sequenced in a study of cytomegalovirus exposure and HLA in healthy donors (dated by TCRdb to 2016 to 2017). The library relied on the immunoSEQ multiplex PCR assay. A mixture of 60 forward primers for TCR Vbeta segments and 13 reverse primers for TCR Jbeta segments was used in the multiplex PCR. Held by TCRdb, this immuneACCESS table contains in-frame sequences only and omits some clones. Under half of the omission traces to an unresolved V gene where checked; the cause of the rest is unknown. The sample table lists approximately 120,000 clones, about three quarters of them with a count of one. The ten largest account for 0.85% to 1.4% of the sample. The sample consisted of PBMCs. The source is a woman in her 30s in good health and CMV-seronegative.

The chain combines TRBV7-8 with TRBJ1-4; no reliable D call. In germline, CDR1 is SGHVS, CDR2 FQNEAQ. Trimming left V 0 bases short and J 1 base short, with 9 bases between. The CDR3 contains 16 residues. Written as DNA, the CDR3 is TGTGCCAGCAGCTTAGCGCGGGTCGGAACTAATGAAAAACTGTTTTTT. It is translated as CASSLARVGTNEKLFF.

The DNA for the CDR3 is TGTGCCAGCAAATCCTCCCTAGCGGCCTCCTACGAGCAGTACTTC. Protein product: CASKSSLAASYEQYF. This rearrangement joins TRBV2 to TRBJ2-7; TRBD2 agrees at 7 bases. Per the germline V gene, CDR1 is SNHLY and CDR2 is FYNNEI. The CDR3 has 15 residues. V trimming: 7 bases; J trimming: 0 bases; junction bases outside the gene matches: 9.

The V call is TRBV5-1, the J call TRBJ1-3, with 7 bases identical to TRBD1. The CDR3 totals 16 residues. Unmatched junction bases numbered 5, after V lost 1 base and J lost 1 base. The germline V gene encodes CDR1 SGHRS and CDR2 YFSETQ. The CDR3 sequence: CASSLPTGESGNTIYF. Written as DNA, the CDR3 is TGCGCCAGCAGCTTGCCCACAGGGGAGTCTGGAAACACCATATATTTT.

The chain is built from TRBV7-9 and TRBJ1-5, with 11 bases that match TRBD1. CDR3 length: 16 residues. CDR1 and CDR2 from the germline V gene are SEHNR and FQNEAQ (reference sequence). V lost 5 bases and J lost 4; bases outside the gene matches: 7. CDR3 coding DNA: TGTGCCAGCAGCCATAGCGGACAGGGGGCAAATCAGCCCCAGCATTTT. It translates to CASSHSGQGANQPQHF.

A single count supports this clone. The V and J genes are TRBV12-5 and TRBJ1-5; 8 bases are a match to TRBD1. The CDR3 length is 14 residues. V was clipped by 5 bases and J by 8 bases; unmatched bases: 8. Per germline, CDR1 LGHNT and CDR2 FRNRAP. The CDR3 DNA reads TGTGCTAGTGGTCTCCAGGGGGCTGGGGAGCCCCAGCATTTT. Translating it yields CASGLQGAGEPQHF.

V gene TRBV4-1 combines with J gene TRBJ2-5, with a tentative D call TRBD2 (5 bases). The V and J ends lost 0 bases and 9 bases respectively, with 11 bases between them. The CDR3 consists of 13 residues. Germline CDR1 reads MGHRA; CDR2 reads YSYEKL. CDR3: CASSQDGGTSQYF. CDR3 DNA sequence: TGCGCCAGCAGCCAAGACGGAGGTACGTCCCAGTACTTC.

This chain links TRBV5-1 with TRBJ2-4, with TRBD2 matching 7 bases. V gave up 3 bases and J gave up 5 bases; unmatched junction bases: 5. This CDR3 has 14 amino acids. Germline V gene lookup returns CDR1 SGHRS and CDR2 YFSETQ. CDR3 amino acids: CASSSASGQNIQYF. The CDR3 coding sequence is TGCGCCAGCAGCTCCGCTAGCGGCCAAAACATTCAGTACTTC.

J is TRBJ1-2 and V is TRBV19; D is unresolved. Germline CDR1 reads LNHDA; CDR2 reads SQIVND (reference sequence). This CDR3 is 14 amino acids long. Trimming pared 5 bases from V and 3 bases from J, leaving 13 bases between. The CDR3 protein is CASSRTGFYYGYTF. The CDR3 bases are TGTGCCAGTAGTCGGACGGGATTTTACTATGGCTACACCTTC.

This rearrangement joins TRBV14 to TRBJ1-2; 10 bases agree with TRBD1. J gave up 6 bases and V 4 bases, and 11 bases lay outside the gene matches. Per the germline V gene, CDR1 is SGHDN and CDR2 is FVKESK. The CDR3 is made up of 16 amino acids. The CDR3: CASSPLVPGQGNGYTF. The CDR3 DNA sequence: TGTGCCAGCAGCCCCTTAGTCCCGGGACAGGGGAATGGCTACACCTTC.

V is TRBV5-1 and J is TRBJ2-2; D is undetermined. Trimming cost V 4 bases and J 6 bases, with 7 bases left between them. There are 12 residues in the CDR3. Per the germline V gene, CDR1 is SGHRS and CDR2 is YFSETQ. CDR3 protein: CASSLLAGELFF. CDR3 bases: TGCGCCAGCAGCCTCCTTGCCGGGGAGCTGTTTTTT.

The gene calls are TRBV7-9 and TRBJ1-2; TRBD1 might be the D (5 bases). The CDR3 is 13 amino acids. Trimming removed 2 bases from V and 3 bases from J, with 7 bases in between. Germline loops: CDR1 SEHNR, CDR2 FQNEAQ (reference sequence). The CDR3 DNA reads TGTGCCAGCAGCTTACAACAGGACTATGGCTACACCTTC. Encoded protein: CASSLQQDYGYTF.

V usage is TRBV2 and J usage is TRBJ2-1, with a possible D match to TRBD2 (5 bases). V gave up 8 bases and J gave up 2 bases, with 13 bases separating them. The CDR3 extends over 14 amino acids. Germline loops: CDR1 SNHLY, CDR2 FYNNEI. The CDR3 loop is CASLSSGTYNEQFF. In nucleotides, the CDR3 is TGTGCCAGCTTGAGTTCGGGGACCTACAATGAGCAGTTCTTC.

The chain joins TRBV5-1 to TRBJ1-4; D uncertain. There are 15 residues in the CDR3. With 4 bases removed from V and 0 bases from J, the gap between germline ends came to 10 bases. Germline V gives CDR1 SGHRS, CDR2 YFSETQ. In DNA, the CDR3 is TGCGCCAGCAGCCCTACGTCTGCAACTAATGAAAAACTGTTTTTT. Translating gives CASSPTSATNEKLFF.

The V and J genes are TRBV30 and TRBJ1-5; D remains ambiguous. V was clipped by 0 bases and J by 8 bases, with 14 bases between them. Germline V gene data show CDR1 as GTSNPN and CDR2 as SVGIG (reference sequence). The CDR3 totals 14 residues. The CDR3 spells CAWSVRGKVKPQHF. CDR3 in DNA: TGTGCCTGGAGTGTACGAGGAAAGGTAAAGCCCCAGCATTTT.